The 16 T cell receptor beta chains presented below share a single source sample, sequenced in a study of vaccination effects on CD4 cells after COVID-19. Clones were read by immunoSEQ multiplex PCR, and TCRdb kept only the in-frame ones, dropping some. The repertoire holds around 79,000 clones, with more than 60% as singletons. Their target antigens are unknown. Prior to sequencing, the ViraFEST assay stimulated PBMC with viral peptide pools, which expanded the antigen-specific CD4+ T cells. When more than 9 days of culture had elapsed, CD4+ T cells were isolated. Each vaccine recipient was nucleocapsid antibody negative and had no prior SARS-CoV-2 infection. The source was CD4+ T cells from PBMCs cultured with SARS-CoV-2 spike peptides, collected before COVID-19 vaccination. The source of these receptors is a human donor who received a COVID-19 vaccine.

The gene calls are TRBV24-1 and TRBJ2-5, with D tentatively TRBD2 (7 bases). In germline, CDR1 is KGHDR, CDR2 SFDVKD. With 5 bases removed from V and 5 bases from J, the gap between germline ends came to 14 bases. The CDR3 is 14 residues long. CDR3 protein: CATSAPRGGETQYF. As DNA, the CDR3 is TGTGCCACCAGTGCTCCAAGGGGGGGGGAGACCCAGTACTTC.

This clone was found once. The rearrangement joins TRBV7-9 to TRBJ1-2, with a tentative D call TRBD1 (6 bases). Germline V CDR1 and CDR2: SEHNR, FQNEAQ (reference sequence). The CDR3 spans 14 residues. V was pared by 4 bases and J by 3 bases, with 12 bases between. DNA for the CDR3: TGTGCCAGCAGCTCGGTCGGGGGCCACTATGGCTACACCTTC. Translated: CASSSVGGHYGYTF.

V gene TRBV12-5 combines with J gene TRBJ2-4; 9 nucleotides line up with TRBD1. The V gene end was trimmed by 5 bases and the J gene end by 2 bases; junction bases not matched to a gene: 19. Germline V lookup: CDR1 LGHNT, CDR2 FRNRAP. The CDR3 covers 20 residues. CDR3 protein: CASGRQPGQGSVISKNIQYF. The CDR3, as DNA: TGTGCTAGTGGTCGTCAACCAGGACAGGGGTCGGTGATTTCCAAAAACATTCAGTACTTC.

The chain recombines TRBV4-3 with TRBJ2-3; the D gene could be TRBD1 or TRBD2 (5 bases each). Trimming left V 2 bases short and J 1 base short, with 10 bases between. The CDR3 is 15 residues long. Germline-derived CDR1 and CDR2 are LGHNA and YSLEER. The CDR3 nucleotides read TGCGCCAGCAGCCAAAGGGGTAGCGGCACAGATACGCAGTATTTT. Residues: CASSQRGSGTDTQYF.

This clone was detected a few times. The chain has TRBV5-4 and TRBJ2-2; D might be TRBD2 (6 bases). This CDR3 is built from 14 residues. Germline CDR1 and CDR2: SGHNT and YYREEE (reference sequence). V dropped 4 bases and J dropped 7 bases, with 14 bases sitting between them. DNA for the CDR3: TGTGCCAGCAGCACCGCGACTAGTAGCGGGGAGCTGTTTTTT. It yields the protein CASSTATSSGELFF. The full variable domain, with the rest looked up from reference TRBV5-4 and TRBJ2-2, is ETGVTQSPTHLIKTRGQQVTLRCSSQSGHNTVSWYQQALGQGPQFIFQYYREEENGRGNFPPRFSGLQFPNYSSELNVNALELDDSALYLCASSTATSSGELFFGEGSRLTVL.

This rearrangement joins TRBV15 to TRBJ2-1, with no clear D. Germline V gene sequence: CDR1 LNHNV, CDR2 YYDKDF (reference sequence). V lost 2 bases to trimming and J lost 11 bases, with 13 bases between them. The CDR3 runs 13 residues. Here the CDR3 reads CATSRPPTVQQFF. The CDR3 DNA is TGTGCCACCAGCAGACCTCCGACGGTCCAGCAGTTCTTC.

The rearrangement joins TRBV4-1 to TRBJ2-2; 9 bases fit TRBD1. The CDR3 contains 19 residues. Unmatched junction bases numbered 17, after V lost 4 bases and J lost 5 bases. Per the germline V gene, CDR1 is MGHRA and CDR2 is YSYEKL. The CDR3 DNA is TGCGCCAGCAGCCTACAAGTAAGGGCCGGGACAGGGAGAACCGGGGAGCTGTTTTTT. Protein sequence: CASSLQVRAGTGRTGELFF.

CDR3 in amino acids: CASSLASWGTQPQHF. The CDR3 nucleotides read TGTGCCAGCAGCTTAGCCAGCTGGGGCACTCAGCCCCAGCATTTT. This chain links TRBV7-8 with TRBJ1-5, with D possibly matching TRBD1 (5 bases). Germline CDR1 SGHVS, CDR2 FQNEAQ. With 0 bases removed from V and 6 bases from J, the gap between germline ends came to 12 bases. The CDR3 runs 15 residues. Together with reference TRBV7-8 and TRBJ1-5, the CDR3 gives the full variable domain: GAGVSQSPRYKVAKRGQDVALRCDPISGHVSLFWYQQALGQGPEFLTYFQNEAQLDKSGLPSDRFFAERPEGSVSTLKIQRTQQEDSAVYLCASSLASWGTQPQHFGDGTRLSIL.

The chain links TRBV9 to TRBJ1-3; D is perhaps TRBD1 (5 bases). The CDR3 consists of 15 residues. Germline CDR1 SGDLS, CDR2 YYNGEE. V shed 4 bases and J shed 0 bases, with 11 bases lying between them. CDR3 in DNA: TGTGCCAGCAGCTCCCGACAGAGCTCTGGAAACACCATATATTTT. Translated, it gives CASSSRQSSGNTIYF.

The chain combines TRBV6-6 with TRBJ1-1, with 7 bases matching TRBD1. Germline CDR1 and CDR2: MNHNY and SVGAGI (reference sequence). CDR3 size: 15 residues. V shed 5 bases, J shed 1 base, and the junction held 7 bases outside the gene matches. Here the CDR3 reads CASSPRTGENTEAFF. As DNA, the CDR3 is TGTGCCAGCAGTCCCCGGACAGGAGAGAACACTGAAGCTTTCTTT.

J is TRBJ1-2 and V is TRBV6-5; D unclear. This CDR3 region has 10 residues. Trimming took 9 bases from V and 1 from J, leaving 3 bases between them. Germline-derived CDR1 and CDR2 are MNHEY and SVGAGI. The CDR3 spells CASNNYGYTF. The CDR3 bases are TGTGCCAGTAATAACTATGGCTACACCTTC.

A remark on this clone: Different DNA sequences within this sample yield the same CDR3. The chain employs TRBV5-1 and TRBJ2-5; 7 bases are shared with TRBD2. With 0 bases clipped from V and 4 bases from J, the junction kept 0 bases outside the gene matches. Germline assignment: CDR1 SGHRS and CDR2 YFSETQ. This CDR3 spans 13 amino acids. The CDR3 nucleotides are TGCGCCAGCAGCTTGGGCGGGGGAGAGACCCAGTACTTC. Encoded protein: CASSLGGGETQYF.

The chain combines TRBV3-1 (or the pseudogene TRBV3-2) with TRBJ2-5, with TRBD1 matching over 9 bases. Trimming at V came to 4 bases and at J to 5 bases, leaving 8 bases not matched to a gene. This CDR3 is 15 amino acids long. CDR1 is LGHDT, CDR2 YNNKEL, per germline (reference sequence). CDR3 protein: CASSRGSDRGETQYF. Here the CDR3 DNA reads TGTGCCAGCAGCCGCGGATCTGACAGGGGGGAGACCCAGTACTTC.

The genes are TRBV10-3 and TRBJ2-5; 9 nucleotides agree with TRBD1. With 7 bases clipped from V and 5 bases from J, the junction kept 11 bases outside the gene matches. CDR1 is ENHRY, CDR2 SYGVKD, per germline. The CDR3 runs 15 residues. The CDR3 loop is CAIKGSTGGMETQYF. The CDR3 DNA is TGTGCCATCAAGGGTTCGACAGGGGGAATGGAGACCCAGTACTTC.

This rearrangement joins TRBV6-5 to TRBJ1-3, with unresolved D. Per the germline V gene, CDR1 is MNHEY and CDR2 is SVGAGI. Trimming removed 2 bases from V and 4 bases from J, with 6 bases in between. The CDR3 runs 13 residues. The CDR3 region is CASSYRGGNTIYF. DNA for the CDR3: TGTGCCAGCAGTTACCGAGGGGGAAACACCATATATTTT.

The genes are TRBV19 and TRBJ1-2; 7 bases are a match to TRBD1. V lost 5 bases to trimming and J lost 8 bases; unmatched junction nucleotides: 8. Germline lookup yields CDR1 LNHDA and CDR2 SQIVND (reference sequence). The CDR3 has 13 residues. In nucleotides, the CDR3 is TGTGCCAGTAGTCCGTACAGGGGTGGCGGCTACACCTTC. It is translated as CASSPYRGGGYTF.